The entry below describes one T cell receptor beta chain. Its antigen is not identified. The source of the sample is a study of T cell repertoires in cytomegalovirus infection. Looking at the study overall: Newly reported HLA-C-restricted and thoroughly characterized HLA-B-restricted CMV epitopes were employed. Evidence of both CMV infection and a matching HLA type came from public TCR beta signatures.

The germline V gene has CDR1 MNHEY and CDR2 SVGEGT. V was trimmed by 8 bases and J by 1 base, leaving 12 bases between them. The CDR3 contains 14 residues. From the reads, TCRdb called clonotypes with MiXCR, one entry per CDR3 protein. The sample holds roughly 920,000 distinct CDR3 sequences, approximately 31% seen once. Regarding the study as a whole: Within the response measured ex vivo, HLA-C-restricted CMV-specific TCR beta clonotypes were dominant.

V and J are TRBV6-2 or TRBV6-3 and TRBJ1-5; D may be TRBD1 (6 bases). The starting material was cultured CD8+ T cells from PBMCs, obtained from culture after CMV antigen stimulation. The receptor's source is a human donor in good health (CMV status not recorded). Some clones in this sample may be carry-over from other donors' samples. The CDR3 bases are TGTGCCAGCGGACAGTCGGGGAGCAATCAGCCCCAGCATTTT. Encoded protein: CASGQSGSNQPQHF.